The entry that follows covers one T cell receptor beta chain sequence. This CDR3 region has 15 residues. The entry originates in a study of T cell changes during pregnancy in multiple sclerosis. Repertoires were generated with immunoSEQ multiplex PCR, while TCRdb's copy carries only in-frame clones and drops some. The repertoire holds about 36,000 clones, about 89% seen once, with approximately 10% in the top ten. This TCR came from a female donor with multiple sclerosis, enrolled in a pregnancy study. Specimen: CD8+ T cells from peripheral blood mononuclear cells, collected in the third trimester of pregnancy. The chain recombines TRBV21-1 with TRBJ1-3; the table's D call, TRBD1, has no DNA check behind it. TRBV21-1 is tagged as a pseudogene. The CDR3 protein is CASSRDRGSGNTIYF. DNA of the CDR3: TGTGCCAGCAGCAGGGACAGGGGCTCTGGAAACACCATATATTTT.